A selection of T cell receptor beta chains follows, all from one sample in a study of long-term antiretroviral therapy in people with HIV. Produced via immunoSEQ multiplex PCR; TCRdb's table is partial and in-frame only. The data show some 43,000 clones, about nine tenths seen once. This specimen consisted of unsorted PBMCs, obtained 0.1 years before starting antiretroviral therapy. These receptors were taken from a woman between 50 and 59 years old with HIV. CDR3s include the opening cysteine and the closing phenylalanine or tryptophan. A D gene is named only where the DNA matches it firmly. Clone size is shown for a subset of rows, as once, few, many or a class of expanded clone.

-,TRBJ2-2,TRBV29-1,-,CSVSNSGGGTGELFF,TGCAGCGTGTCTAACAGCGGAGGGGGCACCGGGGAGCTGTTTTTT
few,TRBJ1-2,TRBV7-9,TRBD1,CASNGDRELVGYTF,TGTGCCAGCAACGGAGACAGGGAGCTGGTCGGCTACACCTTC
-,TRBJ2-3,TRBV2,-,CASSEDRTDTQYF,TGTGCCAGCAGTGAGGACCGCACAGATACGCAGTATTTT
-,TRBJ1-3,TRBV19,-,CASSIPGYSGNTIYF,TGTGCCAGTAGTATCCCAGGCTACTCTGGAAACACCATATATTTT
-,TRBJ1-5,TRBV7-2,-,CASSPTGRGQPQHF,TGTGCCAGCAGCCCTACAGGGAGGGGTCAGCCCCAGCATTTT
-,TRBJ1-2,TRBV5-6,TRBD1,CASSLGGTGDYGYTF,TGTGCCAGCAGCTTGGGGGGGACAGGGGATTATGGCTACACCTTC
-,TRBJ2-1,TRBV6-5,TRBD1,CASRRDRVNEQFF,TGTGCCAGCAGGCGGGACAGGGTCAATGAGCAGTTCTTC
-,TRBJ1-3,TRBV30,-,CAWSGGETSGNTIYF,TGTGCCTGGAGTGGCGGCGAAACTTCTGGAAACACCATATATTTT
-,TRBJ2-2,TRBV6-1,-,CASRNGQETGELFF,TGTGCCAGCAGAAACGGGCAGGAGACCGGGGAGCTGTTTTTT
-,TRBJ2-1,TRBV5-3,TRBD2,CARSQVGGSLAGGNNEQFF,TGTGCCAGAAGCCAAGTTGGGGGAAGCCTAGCGGGGGGCAACAATGAGCAGTTCTTC
-,TRBJ2-3,TRBV9,TRBD2,CASSVGRGGTDTQYF,TGTGCCAGCAGCGTAGGGCGGGGGGGCACAGATACGCAGTATTTT
-,TRBJ1-2,TRBV9,-,CASSVGPGAYGYTF,TGTGCCAGCAGCGTAGGCCCAGGGGCCTATGGCTACACCTTC
-,TRBJ1-1,TRBV29-1,-,CSGVFGGTEAFF,TGCAGCGGCGTGTTCGGGGGCACTGAAGCTTTCTTT
-,TRBJ1-4,TRBV6-5,-,CASRSGAGRSEKLFF,TGTGCCAGCAGGTCGGGGGCCGGCAGAAGTGAAAAACTGTTTTTT
-,TRBJ1-1,TRBV9,-,CASSVAGYATEAFF,TGTGCCAGCAGCGTAGCGGGGTACGCCACTGAAGCTTTCTTT
few,TRBJ1-5,TRBV7-9,-,CASSLEGNNQPQHF,TGTGCCAGCAGCTTAGAGGGGAACAATCAGCCCCAGCATTTT
-,TRBJ2-5,TRBV7-2,-,CASSPPRLGETQYF,TGTGCCAGCAGCCCCCCAAGACTGGGGGAGACCCAGTACTTC
-,TRBJ2-2,TRBV6-1,-,CASSETDTGELFF,TGTGCCAGCAGTGAAACGGACACCGGGGAGCTGTTTTTT
-,TRBJ2-1,TRBV2,TRBD1,CASSPDRVGNEQFF,TGTGCCAGCAGCCCGGACAGGGTCGGCAATGAGCAGTTCTTC
-,TRBJ2-3,TRBV5-8,TRBD2,CASTGTSRSTDTQYF,TGTGCCAGCACCGGGACTAGCCGTAGCACAGATACGCAGTATTTT
-,TRBJ2-1,TRBV5-1,TRBD2,CASSSGLVGYNEQFF,TGCGCCAGCAGCTCCGGACTAGTAGGCTACAATGAGCAGTTCTTC
few,TRBJ1-2,TRBV7-3,-,CASSPGSGNYGYTF,TGTGCCAGCAGCCCGGGGTCCGGGAACTATGGCTACACCTTC
-,TRBJ1-1,TRBV13,TRBD1,CASSRSGTGGFGTEAFF,TGTGCCAGCAGCCGATCCGGGACAGGGGGCTTTGGCACTGAAGCTTTCTTT
-,TRBJ1-5,TRBV7-2,-,CASSFDTALRQPQHF,TGTGCCAGCAGCTTTGACACAGCCCTCAGGCAGCCCCAGCATTTT
-,TRBJ1-6,TRBV7-2,-,CASSLRDVGGSPLHF,TGTGCCAGCAGCTTAAGGGACGTGGGGGGATCACCCCTCCACTTT
few,TRBJ1-1,TRBV10-1,-,CASSEMGGEAFF,TGCGCCAGCAGTGAGATGGGCGGGGAAGCTTTCTTT
-,TRBJ2-7,TRBV27,-,CASSFPPEGQYF,TGTGCCAGCAGTTTCCCTCCGGAGGGGCAGTACTTC
-,TRBJ2-5,TRBV2,TRBD2,CASSDGGGAEETQYF,TGTGCCAGCAGTGACGGCGGGGGGGCCGAAGAGACCCAGTACTTC
-,TRBJ2-7,TRBV7-9,-,CASSLNAGGFSYEQYF,TGTGCCAGCAGCTTGAATGCAGGGGGGTTCTCCTACGAGCAGTACTTC
-,TRBJ2-1,TRBV15,-,CATSSPFVEEQFF,TGTGCCACCAGCAGCCCTTTTGTCGAGGAGCAGTTCTTC
-,TRBJ2-7,TRBV19,TRBD1,CASAEDRGGYEQYF,TGTGCCAGCGCCGAGGACAGGGGAGGCTACGAGCAGTACTTC
-,TRBJ2-5,TRBV5-6,-,CASSLGTHQETQYF,TGTGCCAGCAGCTTGGGTACACACCAAGAGACCCAGTACTTC
few,TRBJ1-1,TRBV19,TRBD1,CASSITGTGSTEAFF,TGTGCCAGTAGTATTACAGGGACAGGGAGTACTGAAGCTTTCTTT
-,TRBJ2-7,TRBV5-1,TRBD1,CASSARGTGGHEQYF,TGCGCCAGCAGCGCCAGAGGGACAGGGGGCCACGAGCAGTACTTC
-,TRBJ1-6,TRBV5-6,-,CASSFSIPAESYNSPLHF,TGTGCCAGCAGCTTTTCAATCCCGGCAGAATCTTATAATTCACCCCTCCACTTT
-,TRBJ2-7,TRBV10-3,TRBD2,CAISAGGTYEQYF,TGTGCCATCAGCGCGGGGGGGACCTACGAGCAGTACTTC
-,TRBJ2-1,TRBV7-2,TRBD2,CASSARTSGGPSYNEQFF,TGTGCCAGCAGCGCGCGGACTAGCGGGGGACCTTCTTACAATGAGCAGTTCTTC
-,TRBJ1-5,TRBV5-6,TRBD1,CASSRRDRGSQPQHF,TGTGCCAGCAGCCGCCGGGACAGGGGATCCCAGCCCCAGCATTTT
-,TRBJ2-3,TRBV7-3,-,CASSPPGQPTDTQYF,TGTGCCAGCAGCCCCCCCGGACAGCCCACAGATACGCAGTATTTT
-,TRBJ1-5,TRBV15,TRBD1,CATSHRGSNQPQHF,TGTGCCACCAGCCACAGGGGAAGCAATCAGCCCCAGCATTTT
-,TRBJ1-2,TRBV11-2,-,CASSLSAGVPGYTF,TGTGCCAGCAGCTTATCGGCAGGGGTCCCGGGCTACACCTTC
once,TRBJ1-4,TRBV7-6,-,CASSSLVGEKLFF,TGTGCCAGCAGCTCCTTGGTGGGGGAAAAACTGTTTTTT
-,TRBJ1-1,TRBV7-6,-,CASSRTDSMNTEAFF,TGTGCCAGCAGCCGGACGGACAGTATGAACACTGAAGCTTTCTTT
once,TRBJ1-1,TRBV19,-,CATEQASGEAFF,TGTGCCACCGAGCAGGCTTCGGGTGAAGCTTTCTTT
-,TRBJ1-6,TRBV30,TRBD1,CAWGTGTPLHF,TGTGCCTGGGGGACAGGGACACCCCTCCACTTT
-,TRBJ2-7,TRBV7-9,TRBD1,CASSLDRDEQYF,TGTGCCAGCAGCTTGGACAGGGACGAGCAGTACTTC
-,TRBJ1-5,TRBV4-2,-,CASSQVGFEYSNQPQHF,TGTGCCAGCAGCCAAGTCGGGTTTGAGTATAGCAATCAGCCCCAGCATTTT
-,TRBJ2-2,TRBV11-3,TRBD1,CASSLDRGGTGELFF,TGTGCCAGCAGCCTGGACAGGGGGGGCACCGGGGAGCTGTTTTTT
few,TRBJ2-7,TRBV5-4,TRBD1,CASSLVGQTAYEQYF,TGTGCCAGCAGCTTGGTGGGACAGACCGCCTACGAGCAGTACTTC
-,TRBJ1-2,TRBV27,-,CASSLAGLSGYTF,TGTGCCAGCAGTTTGGCAGGGCTCTCAGGCTACACCTTC
once,TRBJ2-7,TRBV10-3,TRBD2,CAISESLGGESYEQYF,TGTGCCATCAGTGAGTCGCTGGGGGGGGAATCCTACGAGCAGTACTTC
-,TRBJ1-2,TRBV5-6,-,CASSFRAANYGYTF,TGTGCCAGCAGCTTCCGGGCAGCTAACTATGGCTACACCTTC
-,TRBJ2-7,TRBV7-9,-,CASSTGPPSYEQYF,TGTGCCAGCTCTACAGGGCCACCATCCTACGAGCAGTACTTC
-,TRBJ2-3,TRBV5-1,-,CASSLAARGTDTQYF,TGCGCCAGCAGCCTGGCGGCTAGAGGCACAGATACGCAGTATTTT
-,TRBJ2-7,TRBV27,TRBD2,CASIRLAGGHYEQYF,TGTGCCAGCATAAGACTAGCGGGGGGGCATTACGAGCAGTACTTC
-,TRBJ1-2,TRBV27,-,CASSLNRDYGYTF,TGTGCCAGCAGTTTAAATCGGGACTATGGCTACACCTTC
-,TRBJ2-2,TRBV29-1,-,CSVEDLLAGELFF,TGCAGCGTTGAAGATCTCCTAGCCGGGGAGCTGTTTTTT
-,TRBJ1-4,TRBV18,-,CASSPDTRTAEKLFF,TGTGCCAGCTCACCGGACACCAGGACCGCTGAAAAACTGTTTTTT
few,TRBJ1-1,TRBV4-2,-,CASSQSGGRTEAFF,TGTGCCAGCAGCCAATCCGGGGGTCGCACTGAAGCTTTCTTT